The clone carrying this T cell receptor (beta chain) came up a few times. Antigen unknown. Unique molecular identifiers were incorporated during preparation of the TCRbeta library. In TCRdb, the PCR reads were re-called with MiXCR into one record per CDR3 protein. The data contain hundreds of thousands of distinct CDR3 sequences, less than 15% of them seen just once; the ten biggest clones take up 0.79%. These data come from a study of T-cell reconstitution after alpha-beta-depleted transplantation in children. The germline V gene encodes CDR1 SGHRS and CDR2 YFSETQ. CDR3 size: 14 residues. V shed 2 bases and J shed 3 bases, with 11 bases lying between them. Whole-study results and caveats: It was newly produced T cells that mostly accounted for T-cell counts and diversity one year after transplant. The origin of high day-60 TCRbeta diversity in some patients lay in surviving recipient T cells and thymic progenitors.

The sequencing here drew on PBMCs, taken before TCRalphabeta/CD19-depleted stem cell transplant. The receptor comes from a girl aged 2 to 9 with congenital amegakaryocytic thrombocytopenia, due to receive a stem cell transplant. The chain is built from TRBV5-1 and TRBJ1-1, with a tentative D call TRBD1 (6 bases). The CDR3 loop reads CASSFLAGDTEAFF. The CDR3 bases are TGCGCCAGCAGCTTTTTAGCAGGGGACACTGAAGCTTTCTTT.